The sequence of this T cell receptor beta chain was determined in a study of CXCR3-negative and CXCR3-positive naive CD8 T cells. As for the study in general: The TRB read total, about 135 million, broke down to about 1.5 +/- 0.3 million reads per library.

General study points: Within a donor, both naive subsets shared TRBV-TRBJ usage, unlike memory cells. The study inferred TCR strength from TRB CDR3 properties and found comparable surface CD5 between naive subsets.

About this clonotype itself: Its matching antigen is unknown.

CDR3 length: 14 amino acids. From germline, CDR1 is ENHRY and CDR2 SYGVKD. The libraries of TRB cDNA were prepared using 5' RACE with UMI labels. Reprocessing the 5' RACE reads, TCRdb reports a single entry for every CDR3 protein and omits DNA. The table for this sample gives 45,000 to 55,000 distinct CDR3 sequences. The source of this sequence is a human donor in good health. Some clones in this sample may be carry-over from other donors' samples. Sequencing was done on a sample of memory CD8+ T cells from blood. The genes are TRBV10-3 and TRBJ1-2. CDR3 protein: CAISDSGSNYGYTF.